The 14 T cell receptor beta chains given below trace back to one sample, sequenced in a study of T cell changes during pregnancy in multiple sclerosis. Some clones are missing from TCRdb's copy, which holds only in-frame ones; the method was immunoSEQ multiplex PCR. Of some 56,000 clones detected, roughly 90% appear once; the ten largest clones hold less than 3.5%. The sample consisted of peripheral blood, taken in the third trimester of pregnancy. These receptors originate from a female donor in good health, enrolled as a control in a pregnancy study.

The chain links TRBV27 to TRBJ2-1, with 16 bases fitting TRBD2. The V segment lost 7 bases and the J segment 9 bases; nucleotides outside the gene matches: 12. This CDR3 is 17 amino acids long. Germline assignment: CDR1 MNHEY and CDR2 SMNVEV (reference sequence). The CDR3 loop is CASTGTSGRASMGEQFF. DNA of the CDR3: TGTGCCAGCACCGGGACTAGCGGGAGGGCCAGCATGGGTGAGCAGTTCTTC.

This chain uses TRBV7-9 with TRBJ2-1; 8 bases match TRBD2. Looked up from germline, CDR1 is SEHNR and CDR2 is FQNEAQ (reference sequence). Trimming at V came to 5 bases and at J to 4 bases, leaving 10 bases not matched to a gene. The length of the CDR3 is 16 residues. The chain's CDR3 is CASSPRERENYNEQFF. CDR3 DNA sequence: TGTGCCAGCAGCCCTAGGGAGCGGGAGAATTACAATGAGCAGTTCTTC.

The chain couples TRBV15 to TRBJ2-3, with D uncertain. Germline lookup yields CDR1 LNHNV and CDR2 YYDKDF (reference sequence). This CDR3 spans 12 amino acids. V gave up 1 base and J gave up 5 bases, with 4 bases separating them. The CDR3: CATSRAQDTQYF. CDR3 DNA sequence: TGTGCCACCAGCAGAGCCCAAGATACGCAGTATTTT.

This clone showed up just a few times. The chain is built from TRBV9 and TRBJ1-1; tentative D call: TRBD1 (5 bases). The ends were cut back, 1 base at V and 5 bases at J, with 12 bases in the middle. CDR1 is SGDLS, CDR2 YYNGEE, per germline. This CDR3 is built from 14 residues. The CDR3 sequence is CASSVQGSGTEAFF. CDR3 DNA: TGTGCCAGCAGCGTACAGGGTAGCGGGACTGAAGCTTTCTTT.

The chain's CDR3 is CASRADRKSAKNIQYF. In DNA, the CDR3 is TGTGCCAGCAGAGCAGACAGGAAATCAGCCAAAAACATTCAGTACTTC. This rearrangement joins TRBV6-6 to TRBJ2-4, with TRBD1 as a possible D gene (6 bases). The germline V gene encodes CDR1 MNHNY and CDR2 SVGAGI (reference sequence). The CDR3 loop spans 16 amino acids. Trimming took 6 bases from V and 0 from J, leaving 15 bases between them.

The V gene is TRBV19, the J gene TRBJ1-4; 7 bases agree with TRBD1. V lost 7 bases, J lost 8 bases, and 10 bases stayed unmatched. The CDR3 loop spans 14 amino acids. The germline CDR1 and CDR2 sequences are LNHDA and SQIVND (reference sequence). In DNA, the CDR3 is TGTGCCAGTACCAAGACAGGGATGAGGGAAAAACTGTTTTTT. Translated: CASTKTGMREKLFF.

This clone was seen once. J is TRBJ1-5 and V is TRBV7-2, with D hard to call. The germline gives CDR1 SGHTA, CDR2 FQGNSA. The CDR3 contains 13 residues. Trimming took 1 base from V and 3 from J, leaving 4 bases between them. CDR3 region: CASSLEHNQPQHF. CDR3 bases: TGTGCCAGCAGCTTAGAGCACAATCAGCCCCAGCATTTT.

The CDR3 region has the DNA TGTGCCAGCTCATCCTCGGGGGACGAGCAGTACTTC. It yields the protein CASSSSGDEQYF. The V gene is TRBV18, the J gene TRBJ2-7; possibly TRBD2 for D (6 bases). Germline loops: CDR1 KGHSH, CDR2 LQKENI. Trimming removed 5 bases from V and 5 bases from J, with 10 bases in between. The CDR3 sequence is 12 residues long.

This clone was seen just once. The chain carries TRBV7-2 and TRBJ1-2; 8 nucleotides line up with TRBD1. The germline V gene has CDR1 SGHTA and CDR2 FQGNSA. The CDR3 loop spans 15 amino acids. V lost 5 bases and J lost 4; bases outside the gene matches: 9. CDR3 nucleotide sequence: TGTGCCAGCAGCCCCGGATTGGACAGGGCCTATGGCTACACCTTC. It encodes CASSPGLDRAYGYTF.

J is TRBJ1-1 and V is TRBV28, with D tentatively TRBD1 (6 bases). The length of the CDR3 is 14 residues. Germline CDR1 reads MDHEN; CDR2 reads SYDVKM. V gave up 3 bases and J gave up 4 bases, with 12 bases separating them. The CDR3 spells CASSFVRGTTEAFF. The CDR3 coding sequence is TGTGCCAGCAGTTTTGTGAGGGGGACCACTGAAGCTTTCTTT.

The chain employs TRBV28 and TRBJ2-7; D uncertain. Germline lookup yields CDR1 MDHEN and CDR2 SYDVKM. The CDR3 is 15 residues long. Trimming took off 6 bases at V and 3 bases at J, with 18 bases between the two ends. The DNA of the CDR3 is TGTGCCAGCAGACCCGCCCTTGGGCCCTACTACGAGCAGTACTTC. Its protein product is CASRPALGPYYEQYF. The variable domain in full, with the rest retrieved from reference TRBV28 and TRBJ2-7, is DVKVTQSSRYLVKRTGEKVFLECVQDMDHENMFWYRQDPGLGLRLIYFSYDVKMKEKGDIPEGYSVSREKKERFSLILESASTNQTSMYLCASRPALGPYYEQYFGPGTRLTVT.

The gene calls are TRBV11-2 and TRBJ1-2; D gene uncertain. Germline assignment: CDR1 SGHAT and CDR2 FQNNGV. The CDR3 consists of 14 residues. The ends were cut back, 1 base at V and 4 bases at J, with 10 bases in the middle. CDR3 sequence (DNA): TGTGCCAGCAGCTTAGTTAGAGGGCCCTATGGCTACACCTTC. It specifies CASSLVRGPYGYTF.

Here the CDR3 reads CASSPLAVAGTETYEQYF. Written as DNA, the CDR3 is TGTGCCAGCTCACCGCTGGCTGTGGCCGGGACAGAAACCTACGAGCAGTACTTC. This chain links TRBV18 with TRBJ2-7, with TRBD1 matching over 7 bases. The J segment lost 2 bases and the V segment lost 3 bases, leaving 16 bases of the junction unmatched. Germline V lookup: CDR1 KGHSH, CDR2 LQKENI. CDR3 length: 18 amino acids.

CDR3 amino acids: CASSAPGEGTEAFF. For the CDR3, the DNA is TGTGCCAGCAGTGCCCCTGGGGAGGGGACTGAAGCTTTCTTT. This chain uses TRBV6-6 with TRBJ1-1, with D tentatively TRBD1 (5 bases). This CDR3 comprises 14 residues. Deletions cut 5 bases from V and 5 bases from J, with 15 bases between. Germline V CDR1 and CDR2: MNHNY, SVGAGI (reference sequence).